The clone carrying this T cell receptor beta chain was observed many times. The data belong to a study of T-cell reconstitution after alpha-beta-depleted transplantation in children. This CDR3 region has 15 residues. Per the germline V gene, CDR1 is DFQATT and CDR2 is SNEGSKA (reference sequence). V lost 1 base, J lost 2 bases, and 12 bases lay in between. Preparation of the TCRbeta library was carried out with unique molecular identifiers. TCRdb re-called the PCR reads through MiXCR, storing one row per CDR3 protein. The data show 600,000 to 700,000 distinct CDR3 sequences, roughly 17% seen once. The rearrangement joins TRBV20-1 to TRBJ2-1; unclear D gene. This TCR derives from a human donor who donated a stem cell graft to a child with acute myeloid leukemia. The sample here was PBMCs from the stem cell graft donor, taken from the stem cell graft. The CDR3 is CSARVHVPAYNEQFF. DNA of the CDR3: TGCAGTGCTAGAGTACACGTTCCTGCCTACAATGAGCAGTTCTTC.